The rows below give T cell receptor beta chains drawn from one sample of a study of neurological immune-mediated disorders. TCRdb processed the 5' RACE reads anew with MiXCR; each CDR3 protein has one entry. The sample shows some 48,000 distinct CDR3 sequences, 10% of them seen only once. The sequenced sample was PBMCs. These TCRs come from a woman aged 40 to 50 with HTLV-1-associated myelopathy (HAM/TSP). CDR3s leave out the opening cysteine and the closing phenylalanine or tryptophan. Fields, in order: V gene, CDR3 protein.

V: TRBV20-1; CDR3: SAIGGGGSPLH
V: TRBV5-6; CDR3: ASSVGWRGGQDTQY
V: TRBV10-3; CDR3: AISDRWQVAGYT
V: TRBV24-1; CDR3: ATSDRSYGYT
V: TRBV4-1; CDR3: ASSPKSGAVLAKNIQY
V: TRBV28; CDR3: ASSLTDGYT
V: TRBV4-1; CDR3: ASSWGQSGANVLT
V: TRBV5-4; CDR3: ASSSGTRVDNEQF
V: TRBV5-6; CDR3: ASSRDRGNEQF
V: TRBV28; CDR3: ASSLGTAHYGYT
V: TRBV5-6; CDR3: ASSPRRGPGGEQF
V: TRBV6-5; CDR3: ASSSGSKNIQY
V: TRBV18; CDR3: ASSPPSSKGTQY
V: TRBV11-2; CDR3: ASSFTSGGYT
V: TRBV11-3; CDR3: ASSTRTGELF
V: TRBV10-3; CDR3: AIRVMSHKQGYEQY
V: TRBV2; CDR3: ASSGVTDTQY
V: TRBV2; CDR3: ASSEVLGGNEQY
V: TRBV7-9; CDR3: ASSPRDLNYNEQF
V: TRBV6-2/TRBV6-3; CDR3: ASRTRTNEQF
V: TRBV5-5; CDR3: ASRNPRRTGAPSSYNEQF
V: TRBV20-1; CDR3: SARDTGGAKNIQY
V: TRBV7-2; CDR3: ASSLERQSPLLTQY
V: TRBV15; CDR3: ATSLPSGGTLQTQY
V: TRBV9; CDR3: ASSVGPSGESEQY
V: TRBV7-8; CDR3: ASSLAGVMNTEAF
V: TRBV20-1; CDR3: SASRSGLAGGRETQY
V: TRBV4-3; CDR3: ASSLEQGANYGYT
V: TRBV12-3/TRBV12-4; CDR3: ASSLVAGGGNEQF
V: TRBV6-5; CDR3: ASSRVAGDGYT
V: TRBV9; CDR3: ASSVAPGQPRNIQY
V: TRBV7-9; CDR3: ASSLSGNTGELF
V: TRBV7-2; CDR3: ASSLDPLTEQF
V: TRBV20-1; CDR3: SAKGLAGVPTDTQY
V: TRBV6-5; CDR3: ASSKGFTGQSF
V: TRBV6-5; CDR3: ASSRTVHTEAF
V: TRBV3-1; CDR3: ASSRAGGEQY